This section outlines one TCR beta chain sequence together with its context. Antigen unknown. The sample comes from a study of beta chain features in type 1 diabetes. Notes on the study in general: The analysis here could not establish whether HLA type shapes TCRB rearrangement. For type 1 diabetes patients, VDJ junctions showed fewer insertions and more deletions. Type 1 diabetes patients had TCRB CDR3s that were shorter (moderately but significantly so) in all four CD4+ subsets.

Isolated RNA was reverse transcribed in full, so expressed TCRB transcripts were sequenced. The table came from immunoSEQ multiplex PCR; TCRdb's copy has only in-frame clones and leaves some out. The data show under 500,000 clones, roughly 30% seen once. CDR3 length equals 13 residues. Germline V gene sequence: CDR1 MNHNS, CDR2 SASEGT. V lost 7 bases and J 4 bases, leaving 14 bases between the germline ends. Material: naive CD4+ T cells from blood. This clonotype originated in a man younger than 30 in good health. The J gene is TRBJ2-7, the V gene TRBV6-1; D is tentatively TRBD1 or TRBD2 (5 bases each). CDR3 amino acids: CASTEGQDYEQYF. CDR3 DNA sequence: TGTGCCAGCACAGAGGGGCAGGATTACGAGCAGTACTTC.